Listed below are T cell receptor beta chains from one sample, sequenced in a study of T cell responses to AZD1222 COVID-19 vaccine. TCRdb keeps only in-frame clones here, not all; method: immunoSEQ multiplex PCR. The sample contains approximately 140,000 clones, roughly 92% of which appear only once. The source material was peripheral blood, sampled on day 0 of AZD1222 vaccination. The receptors here all came from an adult in good health. Both conserved end residues are part of each CDR3. D genes are given only for firm matches. A clone size is listed for some rows: how often the clone was seen (once, few, many), or a class if it is expanded.

v_gene	abundance	d_gene	j_gene	CDR3aa	CDR3nt
TRBV7-6	.	.	TRBJ2-4	CASSLVPGETSGNIQYF	TGTGCCAGCAGCTTAGTTCCGGGGGAGACCTCAGGGAACATTCAGTACTTC
TRBV5-6	.	.	TRBJ1-1	CASSFIGQEITEAFF	TGTGCCAGCAGCTTTATAGGGCAGGAAATCACTGAAGCTTTCTTT
TRBV7-2	once	TRBD2	TRBJ2-5	CASSWGLAEETQYF	TGTGCCAGCAGCTGGGGACTAGCGGAAGAGACCCAGTACTTC
TRBV12-3/TRBV12-4	.	.	TRBJ2-3	CASTTPKVQGEYF	TGTGCCAGCACCACTCCAAAGGTGCAGGGAGAGTATTTT
TRBV3-1/TRBV3-2	.	.	TRBJ2-1	CASSQGGVRRGLEYEQFF	TGTGCCAGCAGCCAAGGGGGAGTTCGACGGGGTCTCGAGTATGAGCAGTTCTTC
TRBV7-9	.	TRBD1	TRBJ1-6	CASRLQGGPLHF	TGTGCCAGCAGACTACAGGGGGGGCCCCTCCACTTT
TRBV3-1/TRBV3-2	.	TRBD1	TRBJ2-1	CASSGTGSSPNEQFF	TGTGCCAGCAGTGGGACAGGGTCCTCCCCCAATGAGCAGTTCTTC
TRBV6-5	.	.	TRBJ1-2	CASSYSTYKGGYGYTF	TGTGCCAGCAGTTACTCGACTTATAAGGGGGGCTATGGCTACACCTTC
TRBV2	.	.	TRBJ2-3	CAQTDAGQSTDTQYF	TGTGCCCAGACTGATGCCGGACAGAGCACAGATACGCAGTATTTT
TRBV19	.	TRBD2	TRBJ2-3	CASSITSGGAVDTQYF	TGTGCCAGTAGTATTACTAGCGGGGGGGCAGTTGATACGCAGTATTTT